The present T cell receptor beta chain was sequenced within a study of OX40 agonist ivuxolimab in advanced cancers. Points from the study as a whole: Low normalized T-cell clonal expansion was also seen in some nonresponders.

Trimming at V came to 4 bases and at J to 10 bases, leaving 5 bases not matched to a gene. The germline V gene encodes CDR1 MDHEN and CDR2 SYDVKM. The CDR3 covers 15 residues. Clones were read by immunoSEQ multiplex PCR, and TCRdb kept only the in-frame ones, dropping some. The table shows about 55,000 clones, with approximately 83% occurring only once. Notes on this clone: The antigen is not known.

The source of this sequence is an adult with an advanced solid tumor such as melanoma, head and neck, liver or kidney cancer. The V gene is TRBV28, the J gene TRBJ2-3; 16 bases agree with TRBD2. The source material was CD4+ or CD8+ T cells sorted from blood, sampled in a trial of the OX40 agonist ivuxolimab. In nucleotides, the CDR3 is TGTGCCAGCAGTTCGGGACTAGCGGGGGGGAACTCGCAGTATTTT. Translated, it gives CASSSGLAGGNSQYF.